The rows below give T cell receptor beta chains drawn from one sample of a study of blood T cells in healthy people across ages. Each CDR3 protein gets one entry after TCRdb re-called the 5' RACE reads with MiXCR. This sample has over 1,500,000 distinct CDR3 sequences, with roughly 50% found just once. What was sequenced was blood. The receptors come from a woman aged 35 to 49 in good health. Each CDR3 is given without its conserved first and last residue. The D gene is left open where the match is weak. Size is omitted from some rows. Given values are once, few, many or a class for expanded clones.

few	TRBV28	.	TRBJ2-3	ASSGSGPTDTQY
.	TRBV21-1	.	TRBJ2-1	ASSIWTGTNEQF
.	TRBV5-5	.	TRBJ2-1	ASSFSTSRSEQF
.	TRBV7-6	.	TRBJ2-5	ASSPHRSQETQY
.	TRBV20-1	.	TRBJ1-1	SARRQGNTEAF
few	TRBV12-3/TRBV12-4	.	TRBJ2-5	ASSFKFEHGTETQY
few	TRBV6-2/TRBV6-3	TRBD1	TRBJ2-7	ASTIPGQGYNEQY
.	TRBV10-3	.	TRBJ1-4	AIGEGSNEKLF
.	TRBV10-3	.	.	AITAGEYNEQY
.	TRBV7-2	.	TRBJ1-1	ASSLVWSEAF
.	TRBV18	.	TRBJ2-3	ASLNRDTDTQY
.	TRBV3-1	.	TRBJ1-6	ASSQEGGSGNSPLH
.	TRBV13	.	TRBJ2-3	ASNDRGTTDTQY
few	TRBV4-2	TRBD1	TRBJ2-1	ASSLFEDRDNEQF
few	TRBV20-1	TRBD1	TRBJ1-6	SARPQGATQNLLH
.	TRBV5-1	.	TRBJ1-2	ASSLVGDDNYGYT
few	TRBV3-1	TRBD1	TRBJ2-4	ASSQDIAQGEQY
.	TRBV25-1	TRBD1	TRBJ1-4	ASSGGTGNEKLF
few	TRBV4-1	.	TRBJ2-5	ASSFRITSFQETQY
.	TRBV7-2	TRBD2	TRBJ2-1	ASNKKRTSGGEF
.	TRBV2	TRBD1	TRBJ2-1	ASNRQGANEQF
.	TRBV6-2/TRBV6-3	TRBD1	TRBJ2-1	ASSYPRDRVNHNEQF
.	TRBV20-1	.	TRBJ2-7	SALRTGSYEQY
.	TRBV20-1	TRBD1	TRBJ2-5	SARQDRADQETQY
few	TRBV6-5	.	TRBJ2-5	ASRPWGDEETQY
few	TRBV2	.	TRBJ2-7	ASSPDRNYEQY
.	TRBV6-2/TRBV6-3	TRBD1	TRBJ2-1	ASSLETGAYNEQF
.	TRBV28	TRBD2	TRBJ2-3	ASYPLAGGPRDTQY
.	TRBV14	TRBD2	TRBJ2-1	ASSHRVIAGYNEQF
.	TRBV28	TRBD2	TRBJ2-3	ASSLGAAGWGDTQY
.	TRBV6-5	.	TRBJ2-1	ASSERDTPYEQF
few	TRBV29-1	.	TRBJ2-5	SVEGGPVQESQY
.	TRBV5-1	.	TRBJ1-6	ASSFYGESYNSPLH
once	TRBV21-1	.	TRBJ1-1	ASSKEGALLEAF
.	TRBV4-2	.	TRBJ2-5	ASSQSSGYQETQY
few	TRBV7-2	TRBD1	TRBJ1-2	ASRTGGGDGYT
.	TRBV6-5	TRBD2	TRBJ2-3	ASSPSGGRIDTQY
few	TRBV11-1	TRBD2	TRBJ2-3	ASSLARLALDTQY
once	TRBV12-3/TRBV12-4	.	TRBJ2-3	ASSFYDTDTQY
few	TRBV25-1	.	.	ASSELGPWETQY
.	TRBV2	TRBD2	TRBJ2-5	ASNLKGLASETQY
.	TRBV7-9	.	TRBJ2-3	ASSLDGGPADTQY
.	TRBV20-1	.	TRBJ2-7	SARDLQPNYGQY
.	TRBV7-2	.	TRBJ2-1	ASRKDGSSYNEQF
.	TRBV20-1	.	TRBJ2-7	SARGRGLNSYEQY
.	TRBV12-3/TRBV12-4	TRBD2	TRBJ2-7	TSSSNGRMAYEQY
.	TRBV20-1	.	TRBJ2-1	SVGRMPYNEQF
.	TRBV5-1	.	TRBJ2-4	ASSAAGNENIQY
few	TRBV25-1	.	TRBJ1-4	ASSEYSRGGEKLF
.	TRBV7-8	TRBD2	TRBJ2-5	VSSKIPGLGQETQY
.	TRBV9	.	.	ASSVALGGYEQY
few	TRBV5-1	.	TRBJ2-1	ASSAFTGSYNEQF
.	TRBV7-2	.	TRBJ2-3	ASTSRGLDTQY
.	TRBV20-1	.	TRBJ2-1	SARDRSSMAYNEQF
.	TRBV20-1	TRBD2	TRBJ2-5	SANRLAGGLEFNETQY
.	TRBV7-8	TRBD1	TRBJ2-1	ASSLTGTVVDNEQF
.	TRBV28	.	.	ASSSSNYNYEQY